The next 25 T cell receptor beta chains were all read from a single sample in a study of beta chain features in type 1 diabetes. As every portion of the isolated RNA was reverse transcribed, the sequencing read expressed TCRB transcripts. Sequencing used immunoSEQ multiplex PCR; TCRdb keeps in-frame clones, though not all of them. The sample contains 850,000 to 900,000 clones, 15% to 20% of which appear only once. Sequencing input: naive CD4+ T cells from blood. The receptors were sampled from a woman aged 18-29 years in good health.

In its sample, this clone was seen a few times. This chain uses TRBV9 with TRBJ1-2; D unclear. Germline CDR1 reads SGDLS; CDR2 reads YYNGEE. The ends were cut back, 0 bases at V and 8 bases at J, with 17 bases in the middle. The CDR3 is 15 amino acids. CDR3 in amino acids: CASSVDPGQKEGYTF. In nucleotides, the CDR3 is TGTGCCAGCAGCGTAGACCCCGGGCAGAAAGAAGGCTACACCTTC.

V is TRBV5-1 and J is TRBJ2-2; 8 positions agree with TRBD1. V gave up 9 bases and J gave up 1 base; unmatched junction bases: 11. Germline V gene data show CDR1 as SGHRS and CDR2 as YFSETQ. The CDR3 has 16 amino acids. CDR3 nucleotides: TGCGCCACCGCGGCCGGGACAGGAATGAACACCGGGGAGCTGTTTTTT. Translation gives CATAAGTGMNTGELFF.

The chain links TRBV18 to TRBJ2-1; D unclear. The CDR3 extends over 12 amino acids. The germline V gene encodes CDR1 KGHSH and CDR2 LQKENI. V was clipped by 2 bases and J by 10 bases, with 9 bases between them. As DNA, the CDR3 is TGTGCCAGCTCACCAGGTATAGGAGAGCAGTTCTTC. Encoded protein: CASSPGIGEQFF.

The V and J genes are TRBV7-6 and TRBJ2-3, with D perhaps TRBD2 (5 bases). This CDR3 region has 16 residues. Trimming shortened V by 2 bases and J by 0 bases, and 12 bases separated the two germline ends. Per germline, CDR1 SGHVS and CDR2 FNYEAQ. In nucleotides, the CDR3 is TGTGCCAGCAGCTTACGCCAGACGGGGAGCACAGATACGCAGTATTTT. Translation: CASSLRQTGSTDTQYF.

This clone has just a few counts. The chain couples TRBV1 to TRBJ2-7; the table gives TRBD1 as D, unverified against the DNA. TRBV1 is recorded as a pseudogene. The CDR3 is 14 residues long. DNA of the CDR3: TGCACCAGCAACCCGGACAGGTCGGGCTACGAGCAGTACTTC. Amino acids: CTSNPDRSGYEQYF.

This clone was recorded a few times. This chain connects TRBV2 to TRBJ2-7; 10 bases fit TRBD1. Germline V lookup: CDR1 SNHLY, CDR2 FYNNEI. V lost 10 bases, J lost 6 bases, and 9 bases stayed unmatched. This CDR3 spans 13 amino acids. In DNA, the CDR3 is TGTGCCACCCAAGGGAGGGACAGGGGCGAGCAGTACTTC. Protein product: CATQGRDRGEQYF.

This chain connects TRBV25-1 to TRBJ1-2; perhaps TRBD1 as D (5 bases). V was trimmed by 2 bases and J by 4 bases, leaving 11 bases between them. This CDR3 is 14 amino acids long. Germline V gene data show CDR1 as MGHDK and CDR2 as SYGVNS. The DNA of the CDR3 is TGTGCCAGCAGTGAAGGGGCCCCGAGCTATGGCTACACCTTC. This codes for CASSEGAPSYGYTF.

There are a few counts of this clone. The CDR3: CASSIEGGEETQYF. In DNA form, the CDR3 reads TGTGCCAGCAGCATAGAAGGGGGGGAAGAGACCCAGTACTTC. V gene TRBV28 combines with J gene TRBJ2-5; a possible D gene is TRBD2 (7 bases). Germline values: CDR1 MDHEN, CDR2 SYDVKM. V was clipped by 6 bases and J by 3 bases, with 14 bases between them. The CDR3 has 14 residues.

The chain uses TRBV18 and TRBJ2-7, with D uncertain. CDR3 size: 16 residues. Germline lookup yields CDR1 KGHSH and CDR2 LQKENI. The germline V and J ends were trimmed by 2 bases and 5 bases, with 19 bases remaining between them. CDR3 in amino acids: CASSPIYPARTHEQYF. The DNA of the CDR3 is TGTGCCAGCTCACCAATTTATCCAGCCCGTACCCACGAGCAGTACTTC.

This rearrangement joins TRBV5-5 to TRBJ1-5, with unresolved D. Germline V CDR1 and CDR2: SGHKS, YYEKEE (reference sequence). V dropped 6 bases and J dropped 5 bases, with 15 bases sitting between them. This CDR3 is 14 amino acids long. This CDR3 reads CASTGTPQDQPQHF. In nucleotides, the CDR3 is TGTGCCAGCACCGGAACCCCCCAGGATCAGCCCCAGCATTTT.

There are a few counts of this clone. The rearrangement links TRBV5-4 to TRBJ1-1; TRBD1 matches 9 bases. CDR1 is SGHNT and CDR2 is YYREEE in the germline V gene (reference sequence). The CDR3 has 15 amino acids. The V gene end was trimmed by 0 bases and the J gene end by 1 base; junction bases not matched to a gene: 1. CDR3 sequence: CASSLVQGANTEAFF. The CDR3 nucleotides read TGTGCCAGCAGCTTGGTACAGGGGGCGAACACTGAAGCTTTCTTT.

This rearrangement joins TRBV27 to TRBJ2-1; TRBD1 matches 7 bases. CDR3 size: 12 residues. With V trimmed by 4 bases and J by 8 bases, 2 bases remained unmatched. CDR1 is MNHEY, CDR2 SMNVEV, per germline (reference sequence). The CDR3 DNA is TGTGCCAGCAGTTCGGACAGGCATGAGCAGTTCTTC. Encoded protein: CASSSDRHEQFF.

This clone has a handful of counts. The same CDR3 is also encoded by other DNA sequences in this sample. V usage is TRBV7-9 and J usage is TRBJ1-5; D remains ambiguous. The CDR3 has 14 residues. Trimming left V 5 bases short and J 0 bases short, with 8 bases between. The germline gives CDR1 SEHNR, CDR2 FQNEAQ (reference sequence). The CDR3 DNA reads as TGTGCCAGCAGCCTCAAGGGTAGCAATCAGCCCCAGCATTTT. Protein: CASSLKGSNQPQHF.

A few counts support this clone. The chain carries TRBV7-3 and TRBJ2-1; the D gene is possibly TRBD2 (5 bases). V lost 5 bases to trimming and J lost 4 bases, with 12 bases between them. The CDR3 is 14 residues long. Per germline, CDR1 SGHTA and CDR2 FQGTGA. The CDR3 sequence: CASSPGNEYNEQFF. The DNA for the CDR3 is TGTGCCAGCAGCCCCGGGAACGAATACAATGAGCAGTTCTTC. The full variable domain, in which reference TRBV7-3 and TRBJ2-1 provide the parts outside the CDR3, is GAGVSQTPSNKVTEKGKYVELRCDPISGHTALYWYRQSLGQGPEFLIYFQGTGAADDSGLPNDRFFAVRPEGSVSTLKIQRTERGDSAVYLCASSPGNEYNEQFFGPGTRLTVL.

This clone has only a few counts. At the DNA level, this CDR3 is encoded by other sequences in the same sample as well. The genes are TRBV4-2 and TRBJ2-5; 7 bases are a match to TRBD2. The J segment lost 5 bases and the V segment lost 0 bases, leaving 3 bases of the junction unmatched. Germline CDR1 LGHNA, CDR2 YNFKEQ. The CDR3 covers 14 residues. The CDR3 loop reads CASSQEGLEETQYF. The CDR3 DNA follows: TGTGCCAGCAGCCAAGAAGGACTAGAGGAGACCCAGTACTTC.

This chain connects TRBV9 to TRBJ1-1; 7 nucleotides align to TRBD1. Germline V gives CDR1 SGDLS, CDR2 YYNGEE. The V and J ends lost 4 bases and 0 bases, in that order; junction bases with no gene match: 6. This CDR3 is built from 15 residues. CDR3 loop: CASSLSTGLNTEAFF. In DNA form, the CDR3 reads TGTGCCAGCAGCCTTTCGACAGGGCTGAACACTGAAGCTTTCTTT.

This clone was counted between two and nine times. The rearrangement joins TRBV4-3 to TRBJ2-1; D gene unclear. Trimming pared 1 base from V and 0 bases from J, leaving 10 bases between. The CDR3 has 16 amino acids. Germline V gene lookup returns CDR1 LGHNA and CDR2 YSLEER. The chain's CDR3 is CASSQVGGISYNEQFF. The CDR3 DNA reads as TGCGCCAGCAGCCAAGTCGGCGGCATCTCCTACAATGAGCAGTTCTTC.

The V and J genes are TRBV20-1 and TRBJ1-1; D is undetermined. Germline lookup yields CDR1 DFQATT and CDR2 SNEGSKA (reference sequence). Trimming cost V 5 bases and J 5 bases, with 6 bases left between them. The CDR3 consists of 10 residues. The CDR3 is CSALVTEAFF. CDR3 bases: TGCAGTGCTTTGGTTACTGAAGCTTTCTTT.

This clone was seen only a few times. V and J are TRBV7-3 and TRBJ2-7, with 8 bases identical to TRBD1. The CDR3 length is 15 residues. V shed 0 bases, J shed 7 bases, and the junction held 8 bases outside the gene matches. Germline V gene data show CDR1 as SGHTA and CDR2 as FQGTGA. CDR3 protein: CASSLTPTGGEEQYF. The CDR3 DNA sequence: TGTGCCAGCAGCTTAACCCCAACAGGGGGTGAGGAGCAGTACTTC. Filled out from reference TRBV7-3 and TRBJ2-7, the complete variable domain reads GAGVSQTPSNKVTEKGKYVELRCDPISGHTALYWYRQSLGQGPEFLIYFQGTGAADDSGLPNDRFFAVRPEGSVSTLKIQRTERGDSAVYLCASSLTPTGGEEQYFGPGTRLTVT.

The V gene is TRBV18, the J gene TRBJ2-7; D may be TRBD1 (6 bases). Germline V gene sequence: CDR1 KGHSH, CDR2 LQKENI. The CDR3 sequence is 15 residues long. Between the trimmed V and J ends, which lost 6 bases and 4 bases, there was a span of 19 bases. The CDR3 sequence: CASSPVGTQIYEQYF. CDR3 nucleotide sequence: TGTGCCAGCTCGCCTGTCGGGACACAGATTTACGAGCAGTACTTC.

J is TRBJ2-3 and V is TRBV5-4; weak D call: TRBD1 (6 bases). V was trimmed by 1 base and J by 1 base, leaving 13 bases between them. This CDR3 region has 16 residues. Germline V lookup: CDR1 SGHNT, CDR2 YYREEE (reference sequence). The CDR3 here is CASSLKLGQRTDTQYF. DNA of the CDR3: TGTGCCAGCAGCTTGAAGCTTGGACAGCGCACAGATACGCAGTATTTT.

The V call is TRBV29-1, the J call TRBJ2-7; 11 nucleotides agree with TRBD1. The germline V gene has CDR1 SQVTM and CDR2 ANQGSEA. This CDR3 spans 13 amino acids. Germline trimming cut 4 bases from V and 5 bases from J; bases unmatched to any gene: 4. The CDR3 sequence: CSVADRGLDEQYF. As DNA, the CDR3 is TGCAGCGTTGCGGACAGGGGGCTCGACGAGCAGTACTTC.

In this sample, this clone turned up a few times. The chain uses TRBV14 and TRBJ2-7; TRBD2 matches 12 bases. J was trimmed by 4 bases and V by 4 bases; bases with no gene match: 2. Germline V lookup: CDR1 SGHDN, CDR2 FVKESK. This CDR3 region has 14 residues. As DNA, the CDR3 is TGTGCCAGCAGCCTTGGACTAGCGGGATACGAGCAGTACTTC. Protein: CASSLGLAGYEQYF.

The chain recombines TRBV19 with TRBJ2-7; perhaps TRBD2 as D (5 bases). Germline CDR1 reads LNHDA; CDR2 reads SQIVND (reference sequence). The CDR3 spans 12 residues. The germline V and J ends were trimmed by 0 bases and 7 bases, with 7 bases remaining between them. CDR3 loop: CASSIDRGEQYF. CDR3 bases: TGTGCCAGTAGTATAGATCGAGGGGAGCAGTACTTC.

The CDR3 nucleotides are TGTGCCAGCAGACTTGTGGGGACAAACTATGGCTACACCTTC. Amino acid sequence: CASRLVGTNYGYTF. The chain carries TRBV7-9 and TRBJ1-2, with D possibly matching TRBD1 (6 bases). This CDR3 has 14 residues. Trimming cost V 6 bases and J 2 bases, with 13 bases left between them. CDR1 is SEHNR, CDR2 FQNEAQ, per germline (reference sequence).